The TCR beta chain under discussion was sequenced for a study of immune evolution from preneoplasia to lung adenocarcinoma. Study-wide results and caveats: Clonality was highest in normal lung, lower in later-stage lesions apparently. KRAS-mutant nodules had the highest T cell clonality.

This clone showed up just a few times. Its specificity is not known. Trimming took off 5 bases at V and 3 bases at J, with 14 bases between the two ends. CDR3 length: 15 amino acids. Germline CDR1 reads LNHDA; CDR2 reads SQIVND (reference sequence). Repertoires were generated with immunoSEQ multiplex PCR, while TCRdb's copy carries only in-frame clones and drops some. The data hold a few thousand clones, with roughly 79% observed a single time. The sequencing sample was made of FFPE minimally invasive lung adenocarcinoma tissue. The TCR sequence derives from a person aged 70 to 80 with lung adenocarcinoma. The J gene is TRBJ1-5, the V gene TRBV19, with a tentative D call TRBD1 (5 bases). CDR3 DNA: TGTGCCAGTAGTGCGCAGGGTTTGGTCAATCAGCCCCAGCATTTT. Protein sequence: CASSAQGLVNQPQHF. Together with reference TRBV19 and TRBJ1-5, the CDR3 gives the full variable domain: DGGITQSPKYLFRKEGQNVTLSCEQNLNHDAMYWYRQDPGQGLRLIYYSQIVNDFQKGDIAEGYSVSREKKESFPLTVTSAQKNPTAFYLCASSAQGLVNQPQHFGDGTRLSIL.